This TCR beta chain originates from a study of siplizumab effects on memory and regulatory T cells (dated by TCRdb to between 2017 and 2020). Concerning the study at large: The study examined how the anti-CD2 antibody siplizumab affects alloreactive T-cell subsets in allogeneic mixed lymphocyte reactions built from human PBMCs. Results the study describes overall, beyond this receptor: The cumulative frequency of alloreactive sequences traceable to unstimulated CD4+ memory T cells was significantly reduced by siplizumab. Among mappable alloreactive CD4+ clones, an average Treg-derived fraction of roughly 69% was observed with siplizumab, compared with roughly 28% in control reactions. No functional confirmation was obtained for the suppressive function of proliferating Tregs from siplizumab cultures. Unstimulated naive T cells appeared to be more diverse than memory T cells, and naive cells seemed to make a substantial contribution to the alloresponse. About 75-97% of proliferating CD4+ or CD8+ clones could not be given a naive or memory phenotype. Sequences below about 10^-5 frequency were poorly captured, so only a minor fraction of alloreactive clones could be mapped to unstimulated subsets.

Libraries were prepared through the immunoSEQ multiplex PCR assay. The deep sequencing platform assayed 90,000 to 100,000 TCR templates per sample. Genomic DNA extracted from sorted T cells was the material used for TCRbeta CDR3 sequencing. Regarding the original processing steps: The R programming language was used for clonal analysis of TCRbeta CDR3 data. Comparing unstimulated samples against CFSE-low samples taken after the reaction was how alloreactive CD4+ and CD8+ clones were defined. By matching sequences to the repertoires of sorted unstimulated Treg and non-Treg cells, each alloreactive CD4+ clone was assigned a regulatory or non-regulatory origin. The table comes from immuneACCESS by way of TCRdb, which keeps in-frame sequences with V and J called. Part of the clones is missing from these tables; in studies checked, under half for an unresolved V gene and the rest for unknown reasons. The V and J calls and clone size are taken from that table; D and trimming were inferred from the DNA. The sample table shows roughly 120,000 clones, and 94% are seen once. Jointly, the top ten make up about 1.8% of the sample.

A note on this clone: The antigen this receptor binds is unknown. No much larger clone is present one base from it, and per-base qualities are unavailable.

TCRbeta CDR3 sequencing was performed on sorted unstimulated T cells and on proliferating T cells recovered from mixed lymphocyte reactions. Fresh whole blood from ten HLA-typed healthy donors was used as the source from which PBMCs were isolated. Unstimulated CD4+ non-regulatory T cells were FACS-sorted to map the origin of alloreactive clones. V was cut back by 7 bases and J by 3 bases, leaving a gap of 13 bases between them. CDR1 and CDR2 are read off the germline V gene (reference sequence) as MNHEY and SMNVEV. The CDR3 goes from the cysteine to the phenylalanine over 13 residues. Left in the record is the CDR3 DNA by itself, 39 bases read in frame from the first base.

The sequencing sample was made of non-Treg CD4+ T cells sorted from blood. This specimen's cell subset or site label, interpreted: FACS-sorted unstimulated CD4+ non-regulatory T cells. The TCR originated in a human donor in good health. The receptor chain draws on TRBV27 and TRBJ2-7; the D gene remains uncertain. For the CDR3, the sequence is CASNKSPGYEQYF. In nucleotides, the sequence is TGTGCCAGCAACAAGTCACCCGGCTACGAGCAGTACTTC.